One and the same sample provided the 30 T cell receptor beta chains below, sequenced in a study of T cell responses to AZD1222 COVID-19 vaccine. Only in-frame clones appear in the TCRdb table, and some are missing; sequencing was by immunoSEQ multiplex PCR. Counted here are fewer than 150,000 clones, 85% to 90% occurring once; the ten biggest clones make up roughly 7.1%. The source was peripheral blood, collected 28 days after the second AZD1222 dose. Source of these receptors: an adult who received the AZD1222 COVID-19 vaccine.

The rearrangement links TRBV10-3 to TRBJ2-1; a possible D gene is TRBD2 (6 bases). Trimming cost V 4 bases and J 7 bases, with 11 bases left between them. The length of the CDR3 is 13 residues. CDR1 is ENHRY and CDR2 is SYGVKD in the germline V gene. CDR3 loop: CAISGGEGNEQFF. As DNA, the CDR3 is TGTGCCATCAGTGGGGGGGAAGGGAATGAGCAGTTCTTC.

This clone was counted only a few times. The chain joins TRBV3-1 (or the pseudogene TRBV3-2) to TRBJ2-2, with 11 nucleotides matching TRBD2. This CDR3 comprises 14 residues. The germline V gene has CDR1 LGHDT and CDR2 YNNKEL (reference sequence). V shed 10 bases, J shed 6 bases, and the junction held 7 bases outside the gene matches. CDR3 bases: TGTGCCACCCACTCTAGCGGGGGGCCCGGGGAGCTGTTTTTT. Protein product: CATHSSGGPGELFF.

As DNA, the CDR3 is TGTGCCAGCCGGGGGCGTAGGGCGAGCACAGATACGCAGTATTTT. Translated: CASRGRRASTDTQYF. The chain uses TRBV28 and TRBJ2-3, with D perhaps TRBD1 or TRBD2 (6 bases each). CDR3 size: 15 residues. Germline V lookup: CDR1 MDHEN, CDR2 SYDVKM. The V end lost 8 bases, the J end lost 0 bases, and 15 bases lay between the germline ends.

This chain's CDR3 is CASSARSGSYEQYF. CDR3 sequence (DNA): TGTGCCAGCAGCGCACGATCCGGGAGCTACGAGCAGTACTTC. The rearrangement joins TRBV5-6 to TRBJ2-7; the D gene is possibly TRBD2 (6 bases). The CDR3 sequence is 14 residues long. V lost 4 bases and J 3 bases, leaving 14 bases between the germline ends. CDR1 and CDR2 from the germline V gene are SGHDT and YYEEEE.

CDR3 coding DNA: TGTGCCAGCAGTTCCCAGGGACGGAACTATTATGGCTACACCTTC. It encodes CASSSQGRNYYGYTF. V is TRBV27 and J is TRBJ1-2; weak D call: TRBD1 (5 bases). V was clipped by 4 bases and J by 5 bases, with 17 bases between them. Germline-derived CDR1 and CDR2 are MNHEY and SMNVEV (reference sequence). The CDR3 has 15 residues.

Here the CDR3 reads CASSFSALLSGNTIYF. CDR3 DNA sequence: TGTGCCAGCAGCTTTTCGGCCTTGCTCTCTGGAAACACCATATATTTT. The chain employs TRBV7-8 and TRBJ1-3; D uncertain. This CDR3 has 16 residues. Germline lookup yields CDR1 SGHVS and CDR2 FQNEAQ. The V end lost 3 bases, the J end lost 0 bases, and 12 bases lay between the germline ends.

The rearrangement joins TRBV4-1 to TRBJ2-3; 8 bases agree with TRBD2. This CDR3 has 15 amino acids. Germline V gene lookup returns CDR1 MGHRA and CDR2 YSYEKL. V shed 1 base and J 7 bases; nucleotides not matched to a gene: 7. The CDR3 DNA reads TGCGCCAGCAGCCAAGTCAGCGGGGGCCCGTATACGCAGTATTTT. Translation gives CASSQVSGGPYTQYF.

The CDR3 loop reads CASSLSQGAYEQYF. CDR3 DNA: TGTGCCAGCAGCTTGTCGCAGGGGGCTTACGAGCAGTACTTC. The V gene is TRBV7-9, the J gene TRBJ2-7; 8 bases are shared with TRBD1. Germline loops: CDR1 SEHNR, CDR2 FQNEAQ (reference sequence). The CDR3 covers 14 residues. J lost 4 bases, V lost 3 bases, and 5 bases had no gene match.

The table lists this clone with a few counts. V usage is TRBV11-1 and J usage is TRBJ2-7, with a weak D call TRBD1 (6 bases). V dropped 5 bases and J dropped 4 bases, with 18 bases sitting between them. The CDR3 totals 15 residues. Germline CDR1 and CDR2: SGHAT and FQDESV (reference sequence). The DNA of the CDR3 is TGTGCCAGCAGCGAGCAAGACAGGTTTAGGTACGAGCAGTACTTC. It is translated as CASSEQDRFRYEQYF.

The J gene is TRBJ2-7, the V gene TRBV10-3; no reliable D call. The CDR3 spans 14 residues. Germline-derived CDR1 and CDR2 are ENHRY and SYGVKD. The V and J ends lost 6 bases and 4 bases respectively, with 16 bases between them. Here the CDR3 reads CAIRVTSDLYEQYF. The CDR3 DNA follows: TGTGCCATCAGGGTAACTTCCGACTTATACGAGCAGTACTTC.

CDR3 amino acids: CASSAGQGMGYNEQFF. The CDR3 DNA sequence: TGTGCCAGCAGCGCAGGACAGGGGATGGGATACAATGAGCAGTTCTTC. The chain links TRBV9 to TRBJ2-1; the match to TRBD1 covers 9 bases. CDR1 SGDLS and CDR2 YYNGEE come from the germline V gene. CDR3 length: 16 residues. The J segment lost 4 bases and the V segment lost 3 bases, leaving 8 bases of the junction unmatched.

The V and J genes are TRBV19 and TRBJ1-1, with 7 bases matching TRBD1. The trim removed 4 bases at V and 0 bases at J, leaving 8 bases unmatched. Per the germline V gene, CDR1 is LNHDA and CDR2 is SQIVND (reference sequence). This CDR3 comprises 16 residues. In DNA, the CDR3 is TGTGCCAGTAGTACCTGGACAGGATTTATGAACACTGAAGCTTTCTTT. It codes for CASSTWTGFMNTEAFF.

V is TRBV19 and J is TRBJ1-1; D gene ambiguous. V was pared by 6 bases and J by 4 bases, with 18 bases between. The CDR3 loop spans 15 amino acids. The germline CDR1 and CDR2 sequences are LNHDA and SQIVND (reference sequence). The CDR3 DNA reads TGTGCCAGTAGACGACCGGAAGCTTTTGGCACTGAAGCTTTCTTT. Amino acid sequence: CASRRPEAFGTEAFF.

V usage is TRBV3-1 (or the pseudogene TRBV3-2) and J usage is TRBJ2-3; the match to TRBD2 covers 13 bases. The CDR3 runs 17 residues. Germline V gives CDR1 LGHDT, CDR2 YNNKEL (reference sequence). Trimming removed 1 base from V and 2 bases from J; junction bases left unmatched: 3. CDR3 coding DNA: TGTGCCAGCAGCCAAGGACTAGCGGGAGGATTCACAGATACGCAGTATTTT. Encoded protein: CASSQGLAGGFTDTQYF.

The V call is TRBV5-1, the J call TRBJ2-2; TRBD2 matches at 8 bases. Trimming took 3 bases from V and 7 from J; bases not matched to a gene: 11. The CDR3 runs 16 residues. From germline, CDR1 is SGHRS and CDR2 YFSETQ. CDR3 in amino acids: CASSWLAGGNGGELFF. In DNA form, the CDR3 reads TGCGCCAGCAGCTGGCTGGCGGGGGGTAACGGCGGGGAGCTGTTTTTT.

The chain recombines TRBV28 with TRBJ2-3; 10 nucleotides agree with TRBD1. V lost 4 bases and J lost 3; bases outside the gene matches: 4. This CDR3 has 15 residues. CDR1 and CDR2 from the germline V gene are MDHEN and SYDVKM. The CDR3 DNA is TGTGCCAGCAGTTCCCCGGGACAGGGGACAGATACGCAGTATTTT. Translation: CASSSPGQGTDTQYF.

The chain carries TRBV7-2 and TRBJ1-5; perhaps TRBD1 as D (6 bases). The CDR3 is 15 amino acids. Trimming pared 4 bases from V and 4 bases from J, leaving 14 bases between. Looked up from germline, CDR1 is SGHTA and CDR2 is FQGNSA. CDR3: CASSYRVGSNQPQHF. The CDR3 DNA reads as TGTGCCAGCAGCTACAGGGTTGGGTCAAATCAGCCCCAGCATTTT.

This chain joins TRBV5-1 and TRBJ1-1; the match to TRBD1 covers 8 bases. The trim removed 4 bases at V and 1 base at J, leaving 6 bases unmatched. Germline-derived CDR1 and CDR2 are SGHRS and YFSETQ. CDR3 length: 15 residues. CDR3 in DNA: TGCGCCAGCAGCCTATCGACAGGGGAGAACACTGAAGCTTTCTTT. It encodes CASSLSTGENTEAFF. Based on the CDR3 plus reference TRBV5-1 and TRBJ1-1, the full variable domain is KAGVTQTPRYLIKTRGQQVTLSCSPISGHRSVSWYQQTPGQGLQFLFEYFSETQRNKGNFPGRFSGRQFSNSRSEMNVSTLELGDSALYLCASSLSTGENTEAFFGQGTRLTVV.

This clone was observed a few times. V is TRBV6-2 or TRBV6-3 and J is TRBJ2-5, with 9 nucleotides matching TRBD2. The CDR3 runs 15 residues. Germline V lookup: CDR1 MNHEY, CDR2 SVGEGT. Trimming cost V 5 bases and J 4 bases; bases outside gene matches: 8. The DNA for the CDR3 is TGTGCCAGCAGTGCGCGGGGGGGCCCGTCAGAGACCCAGTACTTC. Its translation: CASSARGGPSETQYF.

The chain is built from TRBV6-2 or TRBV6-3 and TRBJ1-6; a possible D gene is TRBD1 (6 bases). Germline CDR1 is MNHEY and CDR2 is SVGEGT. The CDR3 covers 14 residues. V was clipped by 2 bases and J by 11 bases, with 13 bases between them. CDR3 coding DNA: TGTGCCAGCAGTTACCCGCGACAGGATACACCCCTCCACTTT. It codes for CASSYPRQDTPLHF.

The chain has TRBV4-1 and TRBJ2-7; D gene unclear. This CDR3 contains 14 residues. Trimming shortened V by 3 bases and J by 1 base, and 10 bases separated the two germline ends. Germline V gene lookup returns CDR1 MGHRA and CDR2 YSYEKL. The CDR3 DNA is TGCGCCAGCAGCCAGAGATTGGGGTCCTACGAGCAGTACTTC. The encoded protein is CASSQRLGSYEQYF.

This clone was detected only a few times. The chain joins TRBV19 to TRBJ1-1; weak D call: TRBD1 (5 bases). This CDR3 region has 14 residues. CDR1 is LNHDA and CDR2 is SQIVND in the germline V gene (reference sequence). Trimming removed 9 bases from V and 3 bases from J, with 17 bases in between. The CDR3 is CARQPPDRHTEAFF. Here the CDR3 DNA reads TGTGCCAGACAACCCCCCGACAGACACACTGAAGCTTTCTTT.

The CDR3 bases are TGTGCCAGCAGCCAACCTCTAGCGGGAGGTCGTAACATTCAGTACTTC. Its translation: CASSQPLAGGRNIQYF. The V gene is TRBV5-4, the J gene TRBJ2-4; the match to TRBD2 covers 11 bases. The germline V gene encodes CDR1 SGHNT and CDR2 YYREEE (reference sequence). The CDR3 has 16 residues. V trimming: 4 bases; J trimming: 7 bases; junction bases outside the gene matches: 10.

The CDR3 spells CASSLLALETQYF. The DNA of the CDR3 is TGTGCCAGCAGCTTACTCGCGTTAGAGACCCAGTACTTC. The rearrangement links TRBV7-2 to TRBJ2-5; no clear D. V was trimmed by 2 bases and J by 4 bases, leaving 8 bases between them. CDR1 is SGHTA and CDR2 is FQGNSA in the germline V gene. The length of the CDR3 is 13 residues.

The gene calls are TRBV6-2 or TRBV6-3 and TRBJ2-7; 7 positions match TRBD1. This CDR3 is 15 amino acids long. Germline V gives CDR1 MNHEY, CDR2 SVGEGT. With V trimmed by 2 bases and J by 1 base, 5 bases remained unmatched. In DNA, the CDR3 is TGTGCCAGCAGTTACCGATCACAGGGGTCCTACGAGCAGTACTTC. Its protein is CASSYRSQGSYEQYF.

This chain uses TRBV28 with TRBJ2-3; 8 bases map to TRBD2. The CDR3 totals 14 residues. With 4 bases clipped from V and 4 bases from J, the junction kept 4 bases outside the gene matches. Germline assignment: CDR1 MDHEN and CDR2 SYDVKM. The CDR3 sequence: CASSWTSRPDTQYF. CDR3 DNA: TGTGCCAGCAGTTGGACTAGCAGGCCAGATACGCAGTATTTT.

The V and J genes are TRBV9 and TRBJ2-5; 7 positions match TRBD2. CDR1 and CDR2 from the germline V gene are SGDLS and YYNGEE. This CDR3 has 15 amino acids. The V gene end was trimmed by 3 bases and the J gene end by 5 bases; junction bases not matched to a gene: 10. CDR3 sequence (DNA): TGTGCCAGCAGCGAGCGGACTAGAGGGTTCGAGACCCAGTACTTC. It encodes CASSERTRGFETQYF.

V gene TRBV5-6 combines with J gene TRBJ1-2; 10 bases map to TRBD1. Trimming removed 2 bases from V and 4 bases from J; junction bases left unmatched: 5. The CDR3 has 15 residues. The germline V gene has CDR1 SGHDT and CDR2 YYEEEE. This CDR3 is CASSFGGQGTYGYTF. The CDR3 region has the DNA TGTGCCAGCAGCTTCGGGGGACAGGGGACCTATGGCTACACCTTC.

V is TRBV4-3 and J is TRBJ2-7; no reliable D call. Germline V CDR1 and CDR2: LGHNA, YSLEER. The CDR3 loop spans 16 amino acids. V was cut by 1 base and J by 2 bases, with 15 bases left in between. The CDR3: CASSQGLSRGAYEQYF. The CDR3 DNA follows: TGCGCCAGCAGCCAAGGACTGTCCAGAGGTGCCTACGAGCAGTACTTC.

For the CDR3, the DNA is TGTGCCACCAGCAGATGGGGCCGACCGAGAGCCGCCCGAGGCGATGAGCAGTTCTTC. Residues: CATSRWGRPRAARGDEQFF. The chain uses TRBV15 and TRBJ2-1; perhaps TRBD1 as D (5 bases). This CDR3 has 19 amino acids. The germline CDR1 and CDR2 sequences are LNHNV and YYDKDF (reference sequence). V dropped 2 bases and J dropped 8 bases, with 28 bases sitting between them.